This entry lists 9 T cell receptor beta chains sequenced from one sample in a study of identical twins. One entry per CDR3 protein results from TCRdb running MiXCR on the 5' RACE reads. Of around 530,000 distinct CDR3 sequences detected, 15% appear once; the ten largest clones hold roughly 0.42%. The same sample was also studied in work on yellow fever vaccine responses in identical twins.

The specimen sequenced was CD4+ T cells sorted from blood. The origin of the receptors is a young woman in good health.

This clonotype was observed a handful of times. J is TRBJ2-1 and V is TRBV20-1; D perhaps matches TRBD2 (5 bases). With 4 bases removed from V and 4 bases from J, the gap between germline ends came to 14 bases. Germline V gene sequence: CDR1 DFQATT, CDR2 SNEGSKA (reference sequence). CDR3 length: 14 residues. Here the CDR3 reads CSAMARGMYNEQFF. CDR3 DNA: TGCAGTGCTATGGCTAGAGGGATGTACAATGAGCAGTTCTTC.

This clonotype was seen repeatedly, ten times or more. This chain joins TRBV5-5 and TRBJ2-7; either TRBD1 or TRBD2 may fit D (5 bases each). V was trimmed by 0 bases and J by 0 bases, leaving 7 bases between them. The CDR3 is 14 residues long. CDR1 and CDR2 from the germline V gene are SGHKS and YYEKEE (reference sequence). CDR3 sequence: CASSLAGSSYEQYV. CDR3 nucleotides: TGTGCCAGCAGCTTGGCAGGGAGCTCCTACGAGCAGTACGTC.

This clonotype has just one count. The chain has TRBV6-2 or TRBV6-3 and TRBJ1-1; 7 nucleotides align to TRBD1. CDR1 and CDR2 from the germline V gene are MNHEY and SVGEGT. V shed 2 bases, J shed 3 bases, and the junction held 12 bases outside the gene matches. The CDR3 consists of 17 residues. Here the CDR3 DNA reads TGTGCCAGCAGTTACCCGGGTTACAGGGGAAGAGACACTGAAGCTTTCTTT. Amino acid sequence: CASSYPGYRGRDTEAFF.

This clonotype was detected many times. This sequence joins TRBV4-1 and TRBJ1-6; 9 nucleotides match TRBD1. Germline-derived CDR1 and CDR2 are MGHRA and YSYEKL. CDR3 size: 17 residues. Trimming cost V 0 bases and J 14 bases; bases outside gene matches: 14. CDR3 sequence reads: CASSQEELGQGYVALHF. The DNA for the CDR3 is TGCGCCAGCAGCCAAGAGGAATTAGGACAGGGGTATGTGGCCCTCCACTTT.

The CDR3 DNA follows: TGTGCCAGCAGCCAAGATCTTCCGGGAATGGGTAATGAGCAGTTCTTC. It encodes CASSQDLPGMGNEQFF. The chain couples TRBV14 to TRBJ2-1, with a weak D call TRBD2 (5 bases). The CDR3 runs to 16 residues. Germline V CDR1 and CDR2: SGHDN, FVKESK. The V and J ends lost 0 bases and 7 bases respectively, with 16 bases between them. The full variable domain, completed using reference TRBV14 and TRBJ2-1, is EAGVTQFPSHSVIEKGQTVTLRCDPISGHDNLYWYRRVMGKEIKFLLHFVKESKQDESGMPNNRFLAERTGGTYSTLKVQPAELEDSGVYFCASSQDLPGMGNEQFFGPGTRLTVL.

The chain carries TRBV28 and TRBJ2-5; TRBD1 agrees at 10 bases. Germline-derived CDR1 and CDR2 are MDHEN and SYDVKM. The CDR3 has 16 residues. Trimming at V came to 4 bases and at J to 7 bases, leaving 12 bases not matched to a gene. This chain's CDR3 is CASSSTGTGALGTQYF. The CDR3 DNA reads as TGTGCCAGCAGTTCAACTGGGACAGGGGCCTTGGGGACCCAGTACTTC.

This clonotype was counted only a few times. The CDR3 here is CASSLGQGAGYGYTF. The CDR3 DNA sequence: TGCGCCAGCAGCCTTGGTCAAGGGGCAGGCTATGGCTACACCTTC. The chain joins TRBV5-1 to TRBJ1-2; D possibly corresponds to TRBD1 (5 bases). CDR1 is SGHRS and CDR2 is YFSETQ in the germline V gene. CDR3 length equals 15 residues. The V and J ends lost 4 bases and 4 bases respectively, with 17 bases between them.

The gene calls are TRBV3-1 and TRBJ2-1; TRBD1 matches at 9 bases. Germline CDR1 LGHDT, CDR2 YNNKEL (reference sequence). V dropped 3 bases and J dropped 0; count of bases not matched to a gene: 18. The length of the CDR3 is 21 residues. The DNA for the CDR3 is TGTGCCAGCAGCCACCCTTCAAGATCCGAGGGACAGGGAGGCTCCTACAATGAGCAGTTCTTC. Encoded protein: CASSHPSRSEGQGGSYNEQFF.

The genes are TRBV6-2 or TRBV6-3 and TRBJ2-1, with D unresolved. The CDR3 totals 16 residues. Trimming removed 7 bases from V and 1 base from J, with 17 bases in between. Germline CDR1 is MNHEY and CDR2 is SVGEGT. CDR3 DNA: TGTGCCAGCATCCTCGACAAGAGAGATTCCTACAATGAGCAGTTCTTC. Amino acids: CASILDKRDSYNEQFF.